This TCR beta chain was sequenced during a study of cytomegalovirus exposure and HLA in healthy donors. Study-level points and caveats: Versus the roughly 700-donor mean, an Asian-associated ancestry cluster reportedly showed fewer N-insertions in a later analysis. Being indistinguishable, some V segments were excluded, TRBV6-2 and TRBV6-3 among them. In an earlier analysis, productive rearrangement rates for most beta V segments clustered near 87% or 30%.

Nominal health characterized the donors when sampled, though unrecorded immune exposures were likely. This clone was counted only a few times. Its antigen is not identified. This CDR3 has 11 amino acids. V was clipped by 5 bases and J by 2 bases, with 3 bases between them. Per the germline V gene, CDR1 is SGHTA and CDR2 is FQGNSA. In the PCR, 60 Vbeta and 13 Jbeta primers were used. The method was immunoSEQ multiplex PCR; TCRdb's version includes in-frame clones alone and lacks a portion of them. The data contain some 200,000 clones, roughly 85% of them seen just once; the ten biggest clones take up around 2%.

This receptor was identified in a man between 18 and 35 years old in good health and CMV-seronegative. The sequenced sample was PBMCs. This chain uses TRBV7-2 with TRBJ2-5; no clear D gene. CDR3 sequence (DNA): TGTGCCAGCAGCGAGCAAGAGACCCAGTACTTC. Its translation is CASSEQETQYF. The full variable domain, with the rest looked up from reference TRBV7-2 and TRBJ2-5, is GAGVSQSPSNKVTEKGKDVELRCDPISGHTALYWYRQSLGQGLEFLIYFQGNSAPDKSGLPSDRFSAERTGGSVSTLTIQRTQQEDSAVYLCASSEQETQYFGPGTRLLVL.